Listed here are 3 T cell receptor beta chains from one sample, sequenced in a study of blood T cell repertoires in COVID-19. Clones were read by immunoSEQ multiplex PCR, and TCRdb kept only the in-frame ones, dropping some. The table includes 150,000 to 200,000 clones, 82% detected once. The sample was peripheral blood. The receptor source for this set is a middle-aged woman with COVID-19, enrolled during active disease.

A single count supports this clone. V and J are TRBV7-9 and TRBJ2-3; 7 bases line up with TRBD1. After removal of 1 base from V and 2 bases from J, the junction contained 3 bases not matched to a gene. The CDR3 is 15 residues long. Germline V CDR1 and CDR2: SEHNR, FQNEAQ (reference sequence). This chain's CDR3 is CASSLGGTATDTQYF. In DNA form, the CDR3 reads TGTGCCAGCAGCTTAGGGGGGACAGCCACAGATACGCAGTATTTT.

This clone was seen only once. This chain uses TRBV6-5 with TRBJ2-3, with a tentative D call TRBD2 (5 bases). The length of the CDR3 is 13 residues. The V end lost 6 bases, the J end lost 4 bases, and 11 bases lay between the germline ends. In germline, CDR1 is MNHEY, CDR2 SVGAGI. The CDR3 DNA sequence: TGTGCCAGCAGCCTGGGAGTGGCAGATACGCAGTATTTT. Translated, it gives CASSLGVADTQYF.

This clone was counted a single time. The chain recombines TRBV7-3 with TRBJ2-2, with TRBD1 identical over 7 bases. Per the germline V gene, CDR1 is SGHTA and CDR2 is FQGTGA. CDR3 size: 15 residues. With V trimmed by 1 base and J by 3 bases, 2 bases remained unmatched. CDR3 DNA: TGTGCCAGCAGCTTAAATAGGGGGCACACCGGGGAGCTGTTTTTT. Protein: CASSLNRGHTGELFF. The full variable domain, in which reference TRBV7-3 and TRBJ2-2 provide the parts outside the CDR3, is GAGVSQTPSNKVTEKGKYVELRCDPISGHTALYWYRQSLGQGPEFLIYFQGTGAADDSGLPNDRFFAVRPEGSVSTLKIQRTERGDSAVYLCASSLNRGHTGELFFGEGSRLTVL.